This T cell receptor beta chain was documented in a study of T cell responses to AZD1222 COVID-19 vaccine. Notes on the study in general: Spike-specific TCR breadth and depth grew following two AZD1222 doses. Sampled repertoires all dated from after the peak T cell response.

The assay was immunoSEQ multiplex PCR, and TCRdb's table has in-frame clones only and misses some. The table has about 86,000 clones, 70% to 90% seen once. Notes on this clone: The antigen remains undetermined.

The germline CDR1 and CDR2 sequences are SGHKS and YYEKEE (reference sequence). Trimming took off 1 base at V and 4 bases at J, with 8 bases between the two ends. The CDR3 has 14 residues. The source material was peripheral blood, sampled on day 0 of MenACWY control vaccination. V usage is TRBV5-5 and J usage is TRBJ2-2; D call uncertain. This clonotype originated in an adult in good health. CDR3: CASSLWSVTGELFF. DNA of the CDR3: TGTGCCAGCAGCTTGTGGTCCGTCACCGGGGAGCTGTTTTTT.